Listed here are 18 T cell receptor beta chains from one sample, sequenced in a study of blood T cell repertoires in COVID-19. Using immunoSEQ multiplex PCR, the repertoire was profiled, and TCRdb retains in-frame clones only, with some absent. The sample has about 150,000 clones, around 85% seen once. Sequenced material: PBMCs or T cells enriched from blood (not recorded which). These receptor sequences come from a woman between 40 and 50 years old who had recovered from COVID-19.

The V gene is TRBV30, the J gene TRBJ2-7, with D possibly being TRBD1 (6 bases). Per germline, CDR1 GTSNPN and CDR2 SVGIG (reference sequence). V was trimmed by 4 bases and J by 2 bases, leaving 12 bases between them. The CDR3 totals 13 residues. The CDR3 nucleotides are TGTGCCTGGACTACAGGGATAGCCTACGAGCAGTACTTC. It specifies CAWTTGIAYEQYF. The full variable domain, rest sourced from reference TRBV30 and TRBJ2-7, is SQTIHQWPATLVQPVGSPLSLECTVEGTSNPNLYWYRQAAGRGLQLLFYSVGIGQISSEVPQNLSASRPQDRQFILSSKKLLLSDSGFYLCAWTTGIAYEQYFGPGTRLTVT.

This chain joins TRBV6-5 and TRBJ2-1; D is perhaps TRBD2 (6 bases). Germline V gives CDR1 MNHEY, CDR2 SVGAGI. V was cut by 5 bases and J by 9 bases, with 20 bases left in between. CDR3 size: 15 residues. The CDR3 reads CASSLGLDDVGEQFF. Here the CDR3 DNA reads TGTGCCAGCAGTCTGGGACTGGATGATGTGGGTGAGCAGTTCTTC.

This clone was picked up one time. The gene calls are TRBV11-2 and TRBJ2-1; TRBD1 matches 7 bases. CDR3 length equals 16 residues. Germline-derived CDR1 and CDR2 are SGHAT and FQNNGV. The J segment lost 1 base and the V segment lost 5 bases, leaving 8 bases of the junction unmatched. The CDR3 DNA sequence: TGTGCCAGCAGCCCATCTACAGGGGATTCCTACAATGAGCAGTTCTTC. Protein: CASSPSTGDSYNEQFF.

The chain recombines TRBV19 with TRBJ1-2, with TRBD1 as a possible D gene (5 bases). Germline V gene lookup returns CDR1 LNHDA and CDR2 SQIVND (reference sequence). The germline V and J ends were trimmed by 4 bases and 8 bases, with 11 bases remaining between them. The CDR3 has 12 residues. The CDR3 here is CASSTGGDGYTF. The CDR3 nucleotides read TGTGCCAGTAGTACGGGGGGGGACGGCTACACCTTC.

The chain recombines TRBV25-1 with TRBJ2-7, with D possibly TRBD1 on 6 matching bases. The length of the CDR3 is 13 residues. CDR1 is MGHDK and CDR2 is SYGVNS in the germline V gene. Trimming took off 10 bases at V and 3 bases at J, with 16 bases between the two ends. The CDR3 region is CATSLGTLYEQYF. As DNA, the CDR3 is TGTGCCACCTCGCTGGGGACACTCTACGAGCAGTACTTC.

The chain combines TRBV29-1 with TRBJ1-1, with a weak D call TRBD1 (6 bases). This CDR3 region has 13 residues. CDR1 and CDR2 from the germline V gene are SQVTM and ANQGSEA. The ends were cut back, 8 bases at V and 1 base at J, with 14 bases in the middle. CDR3 in DNA: TGCAGCCTTTCGACAGGAGGGAACACTGAAGCTTTCTTT. It specifies CSLSTGGNTEAFF.

This clone was seen just once. CDR3 DNA: TGCGCCAGCAGCCAAGGGGTAGGTAACAGCTACAATGAGCAGTTCTTC. Translation: CASSQGVGNSYNEQFF. J is TRBJ2-1 and V is TRBV4-1; D remains ambiguous. The V and J ends lost 1 base and 3 bases respectively, with 13 bases between them. The CDR3 is 16 amino acids. CDR1 and CDR2 (germline): MGHRA, YSYEKL.

The V call is TRBV7-3, the J call TRBJ2-2, with 10 bases matching TRBD2. The germline gives CDR1 SGHTA, CDR2 FQGTGA. This CDR3 contains 15 residues. The junction had 5 bases not matched to a gene; V was cut back by 5 bases and J by 5 bases. CDR3 coding DNA: TGTGCCAGCAGCCTGCTAGCGGGAGAAACCGGGGAGCTGTTTTTT. Residues: CASSLLAGETGELFF.

The chain carries TRBV5-5 and TRBJ1-1, with 10 positions matching TRBD1. The CDR3 contains 18 residues. V gave up 2 bases and J gave up 3 bases; unmatched junction bases: 13. CDR1 is SGHKS and CDR2 is YYEKEE in the germline V gene (reference sequence). The CDR3 nucleotides are TGTGCCAGCAGCTTAGGGTGGGACAGGGGTGTTTCGGACACTGAAGCTTTCTTT. Residues: CASSLGWDRGVSDTEAFF.

CDR3 residues: CASSRNTISSNTGELFF. The CDR3 nucleotides read TGTGCCAGCAGCCGTAACACAATTTCCTCGAACACCGGGGAGCTGTTTTTT. J is TRBJ2-2 and V is TRBV11-2; D gene unclear. CDR3 length: 17 residues. Germline lookup yields CDR1 SGHAT and CDR2 FQNNGV. V was clipped by 5 bases and J by 0 bases, with 16 bases between them. The full variable domain, rest sourced from reference TRBV11-2 and TRBJ2-2, is EAGVAQSPRYKIIEKRQSVAFWCNPISGHATLYWYQQILGQGPKLLIQFQNNGVVDDSQLPKDRFSAERLKGVDSTLKIQPAKLEDSAVYLCASSRNTISSNTGELFFGEGSRLTVL.

The rearrangement joins TRBV2 to TRBJ1-1; D remains ambiguous. Germline V CDR1 and CDR2: SNHLY, FYNNEI. The CDR3 spans 12 residues. V was pared by 6 bases and J by 8 bases, with 13 bases between. The DNA for the CDR3 is TGTGCCAGCAGGGACTCGTTTATGGAAGCTTTCTTT. Translation: CASRDSFMEAFF.

V usage is TRBV4-1 and J usage is TRBJ1-2, with D uncertain. This CDR3 has 11 amino acids. Germline CDR1 and CDR2: MGHRA and YSYEKL. V lost 2 bases and J lost 8, with 6 bases in between. Here the CDR3 DNA reads TGCGCCAGCAGCCAATCGAGAGGCTACACCTTC. Encoded protein: CASSQSRGYTF.

The gene calls are TRBV30 and TRBJ1-5; possible D gene TRBD1, 6 bases. The V end lost 0 bases, the J end lost 5 bases, and 14 bases lay between the germline ends. The germline V gene encodes CDR1 GTSNPN and CDR2 SVGIG (reference sequence). The CDR3 covers 15 residues. CDR3 region: CAWSVVRGEDQPQHF. In nucleotides, the CDR3 is TGTGCCTGGAGTGTGGTCAGGGGCGAGGATCAGCCCCAGCATTTT.

The CDR3 loop is CASSVEGGNLQATDTQYF. The CDR3 coding sequence is TGTGCCAGCAGCGTAGAAGGCGGGAACCTCCAGGCCACAGATACGCAGTATTTT. J is TRBJ2-3 and V is TRBV9, with a possible D match to TRBD2 (6 bases). The CDR3 sequence is 18 residues long. V lost 0 bases to trimming and J lost 2 bases, with 19 bases between them. From germline, CDR1 is SGDLS and CDR2 YYNGEE.

V gene TRBV18 combines with J gene TRBJ2-3; TRBD1 is a possible D gene (6 bases). Germline V CDR1 and CDR2: KGHSH, LQKENI. The V end lost 2 bases, the J end lost 2 bases, and 17 bases lay between the germline ends. This CDR3 is 17 amino acids long. The CDR3 nucleotides are TGTGCCAGCTCACCAGATAAGCGGACAGAAACCACAGATACGCAGTATTTT. The encoded protein is CASSPDKRTETTDTQYF.

J is TRBJ2-5 and V is TRBV11-1; D not resolved. The CDR3 runs 13 residues. Trimming pared 5 bases from V and 5 bases from J, leaving 12 bases between. In germline, CDR1 is SGHAT, CDR2 FQDESV (reference sequence). In nucleotides, the CDR3 is TGTGCCAGCAGCCCGAGCCGATGGGAGACCCAGTACTTC. Amino acids: CASSPSRWETQYF.

This clone was found once. The gene calls are TRBV3-1 (or the pseudogene TRBV3-2) and TRBJ2-5; D may be TRBD1 (6 bases). Trimming took off 2 bases at V and 5 bases at J, with 15 bases between the two ends. CDR3 length: 15 amino acids. Germline V gene sequence: CDR1 LGHDT, CDR2 YNNKEL (reference sequence). Here the CDR3 DNA reads TGTGCCAGCAGCCAATTTGCAGGGGCCGCGGAGACCCAGTACTTC. This codes for CASSQFAGAAETQYF.

The chain combines TRBV18 with TRBJ1-1, with TRBD1 matching 7 bases. In germline, CDR1 is KGHSH, CDR2 LQKENI. The CDR3 totals 15 residues. The J segment lost 3 bases and the V segment lost 2 bases, leaving 6 bases of the junction unmatched. DNA of the CDR3: TGTGCCAGCTCACCATCCACAGGGGAAGACACTGAAGCTTTCTTT. Residues: CASSPSTGEDTEAFF.